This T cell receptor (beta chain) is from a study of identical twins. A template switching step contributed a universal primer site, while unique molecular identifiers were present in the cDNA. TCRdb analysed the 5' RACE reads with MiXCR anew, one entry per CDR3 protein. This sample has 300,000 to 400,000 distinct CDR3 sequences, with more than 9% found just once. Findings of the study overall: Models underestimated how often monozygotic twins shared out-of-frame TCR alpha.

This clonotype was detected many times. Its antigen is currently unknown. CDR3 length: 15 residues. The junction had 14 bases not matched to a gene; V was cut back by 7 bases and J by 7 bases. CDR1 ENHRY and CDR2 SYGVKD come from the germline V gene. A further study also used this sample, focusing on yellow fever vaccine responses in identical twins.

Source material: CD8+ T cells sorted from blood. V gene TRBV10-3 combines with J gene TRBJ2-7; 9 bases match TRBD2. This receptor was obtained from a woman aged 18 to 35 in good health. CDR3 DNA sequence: TGTGCCATCATGATTCTGCCAGCGGGAGGAGGAGAGCAGTACTTC. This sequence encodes CAIMILPAGGGEQYF.